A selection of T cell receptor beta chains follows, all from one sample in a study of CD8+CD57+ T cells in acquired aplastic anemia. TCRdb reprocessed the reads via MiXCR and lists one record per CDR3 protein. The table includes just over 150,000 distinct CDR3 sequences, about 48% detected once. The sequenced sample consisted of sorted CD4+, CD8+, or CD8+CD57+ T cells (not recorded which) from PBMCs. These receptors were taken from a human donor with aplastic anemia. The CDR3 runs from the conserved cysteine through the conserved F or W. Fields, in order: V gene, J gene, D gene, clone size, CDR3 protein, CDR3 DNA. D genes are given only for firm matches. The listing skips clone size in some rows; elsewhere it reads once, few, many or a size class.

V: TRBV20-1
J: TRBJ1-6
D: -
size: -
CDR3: CSASPPGWDSPLHF
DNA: TGCAGTGCTAGCCCCCCAGGGTGGGATTCACCCCTCCACTTT

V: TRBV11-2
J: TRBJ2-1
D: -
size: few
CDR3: CASSNRQGRAGGGNEQFF
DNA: TGTGCCAGCAGCAACAGACAGGGGAGGGCGGGAGGAGGGAATGAGCAGTTCTTC

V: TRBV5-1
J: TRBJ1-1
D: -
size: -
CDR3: CASSFGAGIYTEAFF
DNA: TGCGCCAGCAGCTTTGGAGCGGGAATCTACACTGAAGCTTTCTTT

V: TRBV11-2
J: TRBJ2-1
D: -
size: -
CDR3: CASSLDRGISDEQFF
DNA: TGTGCCAGCAGCTTAGATAGGGGGATCAGTGATGAGCAGTTCTTC

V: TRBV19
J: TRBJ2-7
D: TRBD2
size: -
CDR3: CASSIRGRGEQYF
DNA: TGTGCCAGTAGTATCAGAGGGAGGGGCGAGCAGTACTTC

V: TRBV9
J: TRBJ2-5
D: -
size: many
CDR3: CASSDDLEEETQYF
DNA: TGTGCCAGCAGCGATGACCTCGAGGAAGAGACCCAGTACTTC

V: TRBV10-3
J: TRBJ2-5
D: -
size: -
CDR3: CATTWGGQETQYF
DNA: TGTGCCACCACGTGGGGTGGCCAAGAGACCCAGTACTTC

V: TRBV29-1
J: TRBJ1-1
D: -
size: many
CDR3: CSVHRSEAFF
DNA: TGCAGCGTTCACAGGTCCGAAGCTTTCTTT

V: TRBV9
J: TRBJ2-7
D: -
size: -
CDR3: CASSVAGQNEQYF
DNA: TGTGCCAGCAGCGTAGCAGGACAGAACGAGCAGTACTTC

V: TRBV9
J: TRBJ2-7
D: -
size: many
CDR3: CASSETLGQTYEQYF
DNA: TGTGCCAGCAGCGAGACGCTAGGACAAACCTACGAGCAGTACTTC

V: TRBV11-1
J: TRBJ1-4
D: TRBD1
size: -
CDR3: CASSLVTGGSLELFF
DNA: TGTGCCAGCAGCTTAGTCACAGGGGGCTCATTGGAACTGTTTTTT

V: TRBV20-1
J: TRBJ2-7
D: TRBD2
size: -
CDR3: CSAGRDYQEQHF
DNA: TGCAGTGCCGGCAGGGACTATCAAGAGCAGCACTTC

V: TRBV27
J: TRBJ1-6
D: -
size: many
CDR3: CASSLGGFNSPLHF
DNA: TGTGCCAGCAGTTTAGGAGGATTTAATTCACCCCTCCACTTT

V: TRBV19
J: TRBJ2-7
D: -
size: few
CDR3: CASSIGAESYEQYF
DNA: TGTGCCAGTAGTATAGGAGCGGAGTCCTACGAGCAGTACTTC

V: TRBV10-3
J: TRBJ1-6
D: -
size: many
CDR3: CAISEGDRSPLHF
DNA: TGTGCCATCAGTGAAGGGGATAGGTCACCCCTCCACTTT

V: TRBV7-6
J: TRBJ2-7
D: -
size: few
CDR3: CASSDLYEQYF
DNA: TGTGCCAGCAGCGATCTCTACGAGCAGTACTTC

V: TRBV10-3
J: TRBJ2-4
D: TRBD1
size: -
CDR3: CAINRGPNIQYF
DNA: TGTGCCATCAACAGGGGGCCGAACATTCAGTACTTC

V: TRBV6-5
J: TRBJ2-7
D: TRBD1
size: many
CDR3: CASSYSRDSFYEQYF
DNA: TGTGCCAGCAGTTACAGCCGGGACAGTTTCTACGAGCAGTACTTC

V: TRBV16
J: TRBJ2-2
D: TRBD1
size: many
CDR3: CASSQSGTETGELFF
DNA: TGTGCCAGCAGCCAATCGGGGACAGAGACCGGGGAGCTGTTTTTT

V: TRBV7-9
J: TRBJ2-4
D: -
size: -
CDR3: CASSLGQADIQYF
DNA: TGTGCCAGCAGCTTAGGGCAAGCGGACATTCAGTACTTC

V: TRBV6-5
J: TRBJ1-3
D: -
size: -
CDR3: CASSYSYGSGNTIYF
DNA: TGTGCCAGCAGTTACAGCTATGGCTCTGGAAACACCATATATTTT

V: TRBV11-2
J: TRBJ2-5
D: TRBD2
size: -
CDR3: CASSLVLAGVETQYF
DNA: TGTGCCAGCAGCTTAGTCCTAGCGGGAGTCGAGACCCAGTACTTC

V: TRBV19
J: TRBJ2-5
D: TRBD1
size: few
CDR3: CASSNGDSQETQYF
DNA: TGTGCCAGTAGTAACGGGGACAGCCAAGAGACCCAGTACTTC

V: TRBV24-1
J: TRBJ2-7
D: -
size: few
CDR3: CATSDSPSRGLYEQYF
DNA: TGTGCCACCAGTGATTCCCCGAGCAGGGGCCTATACGAGCAGTACTTC

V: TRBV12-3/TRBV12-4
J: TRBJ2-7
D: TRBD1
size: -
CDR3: CASSFPPEGNRGCQDEQYF
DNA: TGTGCCAGCAGTTTCCCCCCCGAGGGAAACAGGGGATGCCAGGACGAGCAGTACTTC

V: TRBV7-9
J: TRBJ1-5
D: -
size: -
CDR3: CASSLGPGQPQHF
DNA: TGTGCCAGCAGCCTCGGGCCTGGTCAGCCCCAGCATTTT

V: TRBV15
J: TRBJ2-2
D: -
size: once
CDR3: CATSRDDRFGEPFF
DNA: TGTGCCACCAGCAGAGATGACAGATTCGGGGAGCCGTTTTTT

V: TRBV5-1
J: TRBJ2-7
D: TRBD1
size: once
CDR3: CASSLEPGDRGYEQYF
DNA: TGCGCCAGCAGCTTGGAGCCCGGGGACAGAGGATACGAGCAGTACTTC

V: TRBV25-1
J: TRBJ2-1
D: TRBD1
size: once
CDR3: CASSYLQTGLDEQFF
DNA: TGTGCCAGCAGTTACCTTCAGACAGGGTTGGATGAGCAGTTCTTC

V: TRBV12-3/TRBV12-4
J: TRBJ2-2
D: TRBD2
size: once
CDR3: CASSSHAGVGGLFF
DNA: TGTGCCAGCAGTTCCCATGCGGGAGTTGGGGGGCTGTTTTTT

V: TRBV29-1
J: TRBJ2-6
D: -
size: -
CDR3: CSVVARGDGANVLTF
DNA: TGCAGCGTTGTTGCAAGGGGAGATGGGGCCAACGTCCTGACTTTC

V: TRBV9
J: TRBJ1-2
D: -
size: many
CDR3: CASSGTNYGYTF
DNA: TGTGCCAGCTCAGGGACTAACTATGGCTACACCTTC

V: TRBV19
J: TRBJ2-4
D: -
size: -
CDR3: CASSIGTGNIQYF
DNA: TGTGCCAGTAGTATCGGAACGGGAAACATTCAGTACTTC

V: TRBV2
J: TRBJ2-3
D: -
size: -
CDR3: CASSAPTAETQYF
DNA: TGTGCCAGCAGTGCTCCGACTGCAGAAACGCAGTATTTT

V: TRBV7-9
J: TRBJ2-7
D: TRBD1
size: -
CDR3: CASSPEGQGAYEQYF
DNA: TGTGCCAGCAGCCCCGAGGGACAGGGGGCCTACGAGCAGTACTTC

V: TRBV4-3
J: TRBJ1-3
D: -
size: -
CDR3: CASSQDGEGGNTIYF
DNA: TGCGCCAGCAGCCAAGATGGGGAGGGAGGAAACACCATATATTTT

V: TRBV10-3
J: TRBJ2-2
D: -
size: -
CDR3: CAVERIDTGELFF
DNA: TGTGCCGTCGAGAGGATTGACACCGGGGAGCTGTTTTTT

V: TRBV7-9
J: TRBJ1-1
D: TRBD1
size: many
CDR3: CASSFGDREAFF
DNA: TGTGCCAGCAGCTTTGGGGACAGGGAAGCTTTCTTT

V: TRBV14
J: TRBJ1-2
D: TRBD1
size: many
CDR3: CASSQFRTGDYGYTF
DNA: TGTGCCAGCAGCCAATTTCGAACAGGGGACTATGGCTACACCTTC

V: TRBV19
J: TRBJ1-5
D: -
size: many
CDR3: CASSIFHLNDQPQHF
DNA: TGTGCCAGTAGTATTTTCCACCTGAACGATCAGCCCCAGCATTTT

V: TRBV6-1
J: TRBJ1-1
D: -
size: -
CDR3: CASNNGLITEAFF
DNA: TGTGCCAGCAATAACGGACTGATCACTGAAGCTTTCTTT

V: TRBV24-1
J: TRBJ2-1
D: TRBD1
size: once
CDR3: CATSDRAGGYNEQFF
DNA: TGTGCCACCAGTGATCGGGCAGGGGGCTACAATGAGCAGTTCTTC

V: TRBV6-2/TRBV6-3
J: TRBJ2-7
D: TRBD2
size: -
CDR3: CASSYSPPGGEQYF
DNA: TGTGCCAGCAGTTACTCCCCTCCCGGGGGGGAGCAGTACTTC

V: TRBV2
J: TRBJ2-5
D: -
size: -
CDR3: CASSEDSWGEETQYF
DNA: TGTGCCAGCAGTGAAGATTCCTGGGGTGAGGAGACCCAGTACTTC

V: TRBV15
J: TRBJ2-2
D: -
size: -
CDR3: CATSSLVSGTGELFF
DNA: TGTGCCACCAGCAGCTTAGTGTCTGGGACCGGGGAGCTGTTTTTT

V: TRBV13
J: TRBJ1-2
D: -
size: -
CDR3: CASRLYLNVGYTF
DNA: TGTGCCAGCAGGCTTTACCTCAATGTCGGCTACACCTTC

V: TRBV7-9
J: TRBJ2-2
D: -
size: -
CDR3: CASSHIGELFF
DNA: TGTGCCAGCAGCCACATCGGGGAGCTGTTTTTT

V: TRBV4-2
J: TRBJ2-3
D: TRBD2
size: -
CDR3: CASSPCSGTSVSTDTQYF
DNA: TGTGCCAGCAGCCCGTGTTCCGGGACTAGCGTAAGCACAGATACGCAGTATTTT